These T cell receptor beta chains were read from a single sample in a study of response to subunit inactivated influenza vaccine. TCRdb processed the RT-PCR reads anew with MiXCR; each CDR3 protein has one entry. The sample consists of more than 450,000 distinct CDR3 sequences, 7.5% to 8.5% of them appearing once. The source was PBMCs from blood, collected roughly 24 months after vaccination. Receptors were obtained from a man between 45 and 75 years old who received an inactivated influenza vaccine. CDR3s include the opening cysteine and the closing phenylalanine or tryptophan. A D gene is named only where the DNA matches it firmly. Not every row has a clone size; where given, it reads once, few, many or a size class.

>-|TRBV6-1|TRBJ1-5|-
TGTGCCAGCAGACAGGGCACCAGCAATCAGCCCCAGCATTTT
CASRQGTSNQPQHF
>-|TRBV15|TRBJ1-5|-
TGTGCCACCAGCAGAGATATAACAGAAAGTCAGCCCCAGCATTTT
CATSRDITESQPQHF
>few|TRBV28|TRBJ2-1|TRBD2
TGTGCCAGCAGACCTAGCGGGGGGGGCAATGAGCAGTTCTTC
CASRPSGGGNEQFF
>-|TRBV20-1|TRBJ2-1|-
TGCAGTGCTAGAGAGGGCGGAGAAAATGAGCAGTTCTTC
CSAREGGENEQFF
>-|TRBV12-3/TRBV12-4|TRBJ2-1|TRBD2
TGTGCCAGCAGTTTCGGGACTAACTACAATGAGCAGTTCTTC
CASSFGTNYNEQFF
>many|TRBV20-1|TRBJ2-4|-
TGCAGTGTGGGGGCCAAAAACATTCAGTACTTC
CSVGAKNIQYF
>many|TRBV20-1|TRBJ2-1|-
TGCAGTGCTAAAGCCCTAGCTCCCTCCTACAATGAGCAGTTCTTC
CSAKALAPSYNEQFF
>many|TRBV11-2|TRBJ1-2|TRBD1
TGTGCCAGCAGCCCGAATATCGGGACAGGGGGTTTACGGGGTGGCTACACCTTC
CASSPNIGTGGLRGGYTF
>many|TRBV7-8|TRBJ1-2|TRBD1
TGTGCCAGCAGCCCACGGGACAGTCCCCACCTTTCCTATGGCTACACCTTC
CASSPRDSPHLSYGYTF
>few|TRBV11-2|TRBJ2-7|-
TGTGCCAGCAGCTTAGTCCTTGAGCCCTCCTACGAGCAGTACTTC
CASSLVLEPSYEQYF
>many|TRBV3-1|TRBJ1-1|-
TGTGCCAGCAGCCAAGCTGGATGGACGGAGGACTCTGAAGCTTTCTTT
CASSQAGWTEDSEAFF
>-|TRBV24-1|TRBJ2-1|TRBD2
TGTGCCGCCAGTGATTCTGCGGGAGTTGACAATGAGCAGTTCTTC
CAASDSAGVDNEQFF
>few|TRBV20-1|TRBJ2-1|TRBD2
TGCAGTGTCGAAGCGGGACTAGCGGGAGACAAGTACAATGAGCAGTTCTTC
CSVEAGLAGDKYNEQFF
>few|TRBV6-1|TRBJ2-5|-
TGTGCCAGCAGTGTGAATAGAGAAGAGACCCAGTACTTC
CASSVNREETQYF
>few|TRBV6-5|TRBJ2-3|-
TGTGCCAGCAGTTACTCGACCCCGGTCACAGATACGCAGTATTTT
CASSYSTPVTDTQYF
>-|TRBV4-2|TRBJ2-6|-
TGTGCCAGCAGCCAAGATTCAAGTCCAGGGGCCAACGTCCTGACTTTC
CASSQDSSPGANVLTF
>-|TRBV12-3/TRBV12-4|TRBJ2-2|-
TGTGCCAGCAGCCCAAGGCCGCTAGCAGGCGGGGAGCTGTTTTTT
CASSPRPLAGGELFF
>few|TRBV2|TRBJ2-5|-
TGTGCCAGCAAAACGAAAGAGACCCAGTACTTC
CASKTKETQYF
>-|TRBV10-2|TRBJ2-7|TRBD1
TGCGCCAGCAGTGAGGGACAGGGGAGCCACGAGCAGTACTTC
CASSEGQGSHEQYF
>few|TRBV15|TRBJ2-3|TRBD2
TGTGCCACCAGCAGAGATTTGGTAGCGGGGATGCAACAGGATACGCAGTATTTT
CATSRDLVAGMQQDTQYF
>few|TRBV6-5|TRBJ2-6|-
TGTGCCAGCAGTTACACAGTGGGCAGGAGTGGGGCCAACGTCCTGACTTTC
CASSYTVGRSGANVLTF
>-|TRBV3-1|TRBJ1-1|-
TGTGCCAGCAGCCCCCGTCAATACCGGACTGAAGCTTTCTTT
CASSPRQYRTEAFF
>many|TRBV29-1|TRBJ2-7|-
TGCAGCGTCCGGGACCCTTACGAGCAGTACTTC
CSVRDPYEQYF
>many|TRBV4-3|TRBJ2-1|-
TGCGCCAGCAGCCAAGTAGGGGTAAATGAGCAGTTCTTC
CASSQVGVNEQFF
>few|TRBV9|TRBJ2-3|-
TGTGCCAGCAGCGCCACGAGACAGAGGGATACGCAGTATTTT
CASSATRQRDTQYF
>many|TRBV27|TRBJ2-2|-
TGTGCCAGCAGTCCCCTCCCCGGGTCAAGAGCGAACACCGGGGAGCTGTTTTTT
CASSPLPGSRANTGELFF
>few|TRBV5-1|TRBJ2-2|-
TGCGCCAGCAGCTTGGCCGAGGGTTTCACCGGGGAGCTGTTTTTT
CASSLAEGFTGELFF
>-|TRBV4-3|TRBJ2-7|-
TGCGCCAGCAGCCCCGCGGGGGACAGTTACGAGCAGTACTTC
CASSPAGDSYEQYF
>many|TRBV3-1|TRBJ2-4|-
TGTGCCAGCAGCCATGGTGGCGACATTCAGTACTTC
CASSHGGDIQYF